This T cell receptor (beta chain) was identified during a study of identical twins (dated by TCRdb to 2016 to 2018). Regarding the research as a whole: To test whether fetal clonotypes persist, this study deep-sequenced TCR alpha and beta repertoires from monozygotic twins, from unrelated adults of various ages, and from cord blood. Replicate twin experiments were performed at different times using different library preparation protocols to rule out contamination.

CDR1 and CDR2 are drawn from the germline V gene (reference sequence): LGHDT, YNNKEL. The CDR3, cysteine through phenylalanine, is 16 amino acids long. Only the CDR3 DNA stays, 48 bases, in frame from base 1. After removal of 11 bases from V and 5 bases from J, the junction retains 14 bases not matched to a gene. Points the paper makes about the study in general: Abundant cord blood beta clonotypes carried fewer insertions; young adult naive repertoires showed a weaker similar trend, while memory repertoires showed none. Compared with coincidental sharing between unrelated individuals, out-of-frame TCR alpha sequences shared between twins had an excess of sequences with low generation probability. Invariant T cells such as MAIT and iNKT could partly confound zero-insertion analyses, though diverse VJ usage argued against this for most clonotypes. Because the same donors could not be followed over many years, the conclusions relied on cross-sectional statistical analysis. The excess sharing between twins in beta out-of-frame sequences was weaker because fewer shared sequences reduced the signal-to-noise ratio. In monozygotic twins, out-of-frame TCR alpha sharing was systematically underestimated by recombination models, although the models agreed with sharing between unrelated individuals.

Of note for this clonotype: Which antigen it targets is not known. No per-base quality is available; no much larger clone lies one base away.

Library preparation was by 5' RACE. The listed sequencing device is Illumina HiSeq 2000. Template switching added a universal primer binding site, and the final cDNA carried a unique molecular identifier that allowed TCR cDNA molecules to be counted accurately. Specific primers in the conserved constant-segment region were used to synthesize first-strand cDNA for the TCR alpha and beta chains. Each cDNA library was double barcoded, with a SMART-Mk sample barcode plus Illumina barcodes, to control for contamination. TruSeq adapter sequences and Illumina sample barcodes were added in two successive PCR steps. The Illumina HiSeq platform was used with custom primers to sequence TCR alpha and beta cDNA libraries. Per the original workflow: MiGEC processed the raw reads to extract unique molecular identifiers, while MiXCR was used to determine the CDR3 positions. For each individual, recombination models were inferred using an EM algorithm with the repgenHMM and IGoR tools. Shared clonotype analysis was performed with the tcR package in R, normalizing sharing by the product of cloneset sizes. Out-of-frame nonproductive sequences were analyzed to study raw recombination free of thymic and clonal selection effects. TCRdb handled the public reads itself, with Q25 trimming in fastp and clone calling in MiXCR, and kept productive beta chains. CDR3 protein sequences are deduplicated, and each keeps its most common genes and DNA. In this record, the V and J calls reflect TCRdb's handling and not the investigators' own analysis. This sample holds 550,000 to 800,000 distinct CDR3 sequences; under 8.5% were observed only once. The ten top clones hold around 1.6% of the sample.

Every donor in the study was a healthy Caucasian. The twin cohort comprised three pairs of female monozygotic twins, all aged about 18 to 29 years. Peripheral blood mononuclear cells were used as the source from which RNA for TCR libraries was isolated. This sample was shared with a second study, whose subject was yellow fever vaccine responses in identical twins. The second study reports: The authors reported that the T cell response to vaccination in identical twins appeared partly convergent and partly personalized. In the study, vaccine-responding T cell clones were precisely tracked in identical twins.

The sample taken for sequencing was PBMCs. This TCR derives from a woman in her late teens or twenties in good health. The chain employs TRBV3-1 and TRBJ2-1; 11 junctional bases match TRBD2. Here is the DNA: TGTGCCTGCTCCAAGGCCCTACTAGCGGGAGACAATGAGCAGTTCTTC. Translated, this gives CACSKALLAGDNEQFF.